This TCR beta chain was obtained from a study of CD8 T cells in Susac syndrome. The CDR3 spans 14 residues. Looked up from germline, CDR1 is GTSNPN and CDR2 is SVGIG (reference sequence). V gave up 1 base and J gave up 1 base, with 10 bases separating them. An amount of RNA that ranged from roughly 0.5 to 1 ug was reverse transcribed with random hexamers. TCRdb reanalysed the immunoSEQ multiplex PCR reads using MiXCR and keeps one entry per CDR3 protein. The sample includes some 110,000 distinct CDR3 sequences, roughly 94% of them seen just once. The chain recombines TRBV30 with TRBJ1-1, with unresolved D. The sequencing input was CD8+ T cells from PBMCs. This sequence originates from a human donor with Susac syndrome. The CDR3 spells CAWSAERSNTEAFF. DNA for the CDR3: TGTGCCTGGAGTGCCGAAAGGTCGAACACTGAAGCTTTCTTT.